These 27 T cell receptor beta chains were sequenced from one sample in a study of cytomegalovirus exposure and HLA in healthy donors. 60 Vbeta and 13 Jbeta primers were used in PCR. Using immunoSEQ multiplex PCR, the repertoire was profiled, and TCRdb retains in-frame clones only, with some absent. The table shows 150,000 to 180,000 clones, with roughly 72% occurring only once. Source material: PBMCs. The receptors shown here come from a man under 40 in good health and CMV-seronegative.

This clone has just a few counts. The chain has TRBV4-2 and TRBJ2-3; weak D call: TRBD1 (5 bases). V gave up 1 base and J gave up 3 bases, with 11 bases separating them. Germline CDR1 reads LGHNA; CDR2 reads YNFKEQ. This CDR3 is 15 amino acids long. CDR3: CASSQAGPFTDTQYF. CDR3 sequence (DNA): TGTGCCAGCAGCCAAGCAGGGCCCTTTACAGATACGCAGTATTTT.

V and J are TRBV28 and TRBJ2-5; 9 positions agree with TRBD2. Germline V gives CDR1 MDHEN, CDR2 SYDVKM. There are 15 residues in the CDR3. The V segment lost 6 bases and the J segment 4 bases; nucleotides outside the gene matches: 9. The CDR3 DNA reads as TGTGCCAGCAGCCCGCGGGGGGGAGGAGGAGAGACCCAGTACTTC. Its translation is CASSPRGGGGETQYF.

This sequence joins TRBV7-2 and TRBJ2-1, with 8 bases fitting TRBD1. CDR1 and CDR2 from the germline V gene are SGHTA and FQGNSA. J was trimmed by 0 bases and V by 5 bases; bases with no gene match: 9. CDR3 length equals 17 residues. This CDR3 is CASSPPTGASSYNEQFF. The CDR3 region has the DNA TGTGCCAGCAGCCCTCCGACAGGGGCAAGCTCCTACAATGAGCAGTTCTTC.

This clone came up once. The chain has TRBV7-2 and TRBJ2-3; TRBD2 agrees at 7 bases. The length of the CDR3 is 15 residues. Germline V gene lookup returns CDR1 SGHTA and CDR2 FQGNSA. J was trimmed by 2 bases and V by 2 bases; bases with no gene match: 4. The CDR3 sequence is CASSLTGGYTDTQYF. CDR3 nucleotides: TGTGCCAGCAGCTTAACGGGGGGATACACAGATACGCAGTATTTT.

This clone is large. The rearrangement joins TRBV16 to TRBJ1-5; 8 bases map to TRBD1. The CDR3 loop spans 18 amino acids. V gave up 1 base and J gave up 0 bases; unmatched junction bases: 8. CDR1 is KGHSY, CDR2 FQNENV, per germline. The CDR3 DNA reads TGTGCCAGCAGCCAATTAGACAGGGGAAGGGCTAGCAATCAGCCCCAGCATTTT. Encoded protein: CASSQLDRGRASNQPQHF.

The V and J genes are TRBV12-2 and TRBJ1-4. TRBV12-2 is tagged as a pseudogene. The CDR3 is 16 amino acids. The CDR3, as DNA: TGTGCAAGTCGCCTCCAAGACCCCGGGGGTAATGAAAAACTGTTTTTT. It translates to CASRLQDPGGNEKLFF.

The rearrangement joins TRBV29-1 to TRBJ2-5, with D tentatively TRBD1 (6 bases). Germline values: CDR1 SQVTM, CDR2 ANQGSEA. The CDR3 has 15 amino acids. V shed 0 bases and J shed 2 bases, with 13 bases lying between them. The CDR3 bases are TGCAGCGTTGAAGATCACCAGGGGCTTCAAGAGACCCAGTACTTC. It codes for CSVEDHQGLQETQYF.

This chain joins TRBV19 and TRBJ1-2; 11 bases fit TRBD1. Germline V gives CDR1 LNHDA, CDR2 SQIVND (reference sequence). V was clipped by 8 bases and J by 6 bases; unmatched bases: 2. The CDR3 runs 12 residues. The CDR3 DNA is TGTGCCAGTGCGGACAGGGGGCATGGCTACACCTTC. Amino acids: CASADRGHGYTF.

CDR3 sequence reads: CASSLGDREREAFF. In nucleotides, the CDR3 is TGCGCCAGCAGCCTTGGGGACAGGGAACGTGAAGCTTTCTTT. V usage is TRBV5-1 and J usage is TRBJ1-1; 9 bases fit TRBD1. The junction had 8 bases not matched to a gene; V was cut back by 4 bases and J by 7 bases. Germline lookup yields CDR1 SGHRS and CDR2 YFSETQ. This CDR3 is 14 amino acids long. Full variable domain (outside the CDR3, taken from reference TRBV5-1 and TRBJ1-1): KAGVTQTPRYLIKTRGQQVTLSCSPISGHRSVSWYQQTPGQGLQFLFEYFSETQRNKGNFPGRFSGRQFSNSRSEMNVSTLELGDSALYLCASSLGDREREAFFGQGTRLTVV.

The genes are TRBV7-9 and TRBJ1-6; the match to TRBD1 covers 7 bases. V trimming: 1 base; J trimming: 2 bases; junction bases outside the gene matches: 5. CDR3 length: 17 residues. CDR1 and CDR2 (germline): SEHNR, FQNEAQ (reference sequence). CDR3 sequence (DNA): TGTGCCAGCAGCTTAGACCGGGACAGCGCCTATAATTCACCCCTCCACTTT. As protein: CASSLDRDSAYNSPLHF.

This clone was recorded only once. The rearrangement links TRBV29-1 to TRBJ2-7, with TRBD1 identical over 7 bases. Germline lookup yields CDR1 SQVTM and CDR2 ANQGSEA. The CDR3 extends over 12 amino acids. The J segment lost 2 bases and the V segment lost 4 bases, leaving 2 bases of the junction unmatched. In DNA form, the CDR3 reads TGCAGCGTTGCCCAGGGGGCCTACGAGCAGTACTTC. The encoded protein is CSVAQGAYEQYF.

The rearrangement links TRBV14 to TRBJ1-6, with D perhaps TRBD1 (5 bases). V lost 0 bases to trimming and J lost 9 bases, with 9 bases between them. Germline CDR1 reads SGHDN; CDR2 reads FVKESK. CDR3 length: 14 amino acids. CDR3 residues: CASSQEQVISPLHF. The CDR3 DNA reads as TGTGCCAGCAGCCAAGAACAGGTTATTTCACCCCTCCACTTT.

The chain links TRBV7-8 to TRBJ1-5; D is uncertain. With 5 bases removed from V and 0 bases from J, the gap between germline ends came to 14 bases. Germline CDR1 reads SGHVS; CDR2 reads FQNEAQ. CDR3 length: 16 amino acids. For the CDR3, the DNA is TGTGCCAGCAGCCCGTCGACGGGGAATAGCAATCAGCCCCAGCATTTT. Encoded protein: CASSPSTGNSNQPQHF.

J is TRBJ2-2 and V is TRBV7-2; 16 bases line up with TRBD2. V shed 5 bases and J 8 bases; nucleotides not matched to a gene: 5. Per the germline V gene, CDR1 is SGHTA and CDR2 is FQGNSA. This CDR3 region has 16 residues. CDR3 in amino acids: CASSPGLAGGPGELFF. The CDR3 DNA reads TGTGCCAGCAGCCCGGGACTAGCGGGGGGGCCTGGGGAGCTGTTTTTT.

This chain connects TRBV28 to TRBJ1-2, with unresolved D. The V gene lost 2 bases and the J gene lost 3 bases, with 4 bases spanning the gap. Germline V gene data show CDR1 as MDHEN and CDR2 as SYDVKM. This CDR3 is built from 12 residues. The CDR3 coding sequence is TGTGCCAGCAGTTTAGAGGACTATGGCTACACCTTC. Translated, it gives CASSLEDYGYTF.

The CDR3 nucleotides read TGCAGCGTTGAAGACACAGGGAGCGCGTCCTACGAGCAGTACTTC. It yields the protein CSVEDTGSASYEQYF. This sequence joins TRBV29-1 and TRBJ2-7, with TRBD1 as a possible D gene (6 bases). The germline V gene encodes CDR1 SQVTM and CDR2 ANQGSEA. This CDR3 contains 15 residues. Trimming removed 0 bases from V and 1 base from J, with 13 bases in between.

This clone was seen just once. The genes are TRBV28 and TRBJ1-4; weak D call: TRBD1 (5 bases). Germline V gene data show CDR1 as MDHEN and CDR2 as SYDVKM. There are 14 residues in the CDR3. Trimming cost V 3 bases and J 10 bases, with 15 bases left between them. CDR3 coding DNA: TGTGCCAGCAGTTTGACAGTCTCATCGGGAAAACTGTTTTTT. It translates to CASSLTVSSGKLFF.

V is TRBV7-2 and J is TRBJ1-5; 8 bases map to TRBD1. CDR1 is SGHTA, CDR2 FQGNSA, per germline. The CDR3 has 14 residues. With 4 bases clipped from V and 6 bases from J, the junction kept 5 bases outside the gene matches. CDR3 nucleotide sequence: TGTGCCAGCAGCTCGCAGGGGGCAGGTCAGCCCCAGCATTTT. Amino acids: CASSSQGAGQPQHF.

The chain combines TRBV11-2 with TRBJ2-7; 8 bases map to TRBD2. Trimming at V came to 3 bases and at J to 7 bases, leaving 17 bases not matched to a gene. CDR1 and CDR2 from the germline V gene are SGHAT and FQNNGV. The CDR3 is 17 residues long. The CDR3 DNA reads as TGTGCCAGCAGCTTTTCGTTGGTCGCGGGGGGCAGATGGGAGCAGTACTTC. This codes for CASSFSLVAGGRWEQYF.

This clone was counted between two and nine times. The chain is built from TRBV7-2 and TRBJ1-4; D unclear. This CDR3 is built from 14 residues. The V gene lost 5 bases and the J gene lost 10 bases, with 17 bases spanning the gap. CDR1 and CDR2 from the germline V gene are SGHTA and FQGNSA. The chain's CDR3 is CASSKGSESGKLFF. Here the CDR3 DNA reads TGTGCCAGCAGCAAAGGGAGCGAGAGCGGAAAACTGTTTTTT.

The count of this clone is one. CDR3 DNA: TGTGCAAGTCGCTTAACCCCAGGGACTAGCGGGGAGTACGAGCAGTACTTC. This gives the protein CASRLTPGTSGEYEQYF. The chain has TRBV12-2 and TRBJ2-7; the D call of TRBD2 is as the table states it, not checked on the DNA. TRBV12-2 is deemed a pseudogene. CDR3 length: 17 amino acids.

The V and J genes are TRBV5-1 and TRBJ2-7; 9 bases agree with TRBD1. V shed 3 bases and J 3 bases; nucleotides not matched to a gene: 13. The V gene's germline CDR1 is SGHRS and CDR2 YFSETQ. The CDR3 extends over 17 amino acids. CDR3 in DNA: TGCGCCAGCAGCTGGGGGGTGGACAGGGGCCTTATCTACGAGCAGTACTTC. Translating it yields CASSWGVDRGLIYEQYF.

This chain uses TRBV7-8 with TRBJ2-7, with 8 bases lining up with TRBD2. This CDR3 has 12 amino acids. The V and J ends lost 5 bases and 6 bases, in that order; junction bases with no gene match: 3. Germline CDR1 reads SGHVS; CDR2 reads FQNEAQ. CDR3: CASSPGGAEQYF. The CDR3 DNA is TGTGCCAGCAGCCCCGGGGGGGCCGAGCAGTACTTC.

This chain connects TRBV5-5 to TRBJ2-7; no clear D gene. The CDR3 is 12 amino acids. Germline-derived CDR1 and CDR2 are SGHKS and YYEKEE (reference sequence). V lost 1 base and J 4 bases, leaving 6 bases between the germline ends. The CDR3: CASSLNGYEQYF. CDR3 nucleotide sequence: TGTGCCAGCAGCTTGAACGGGTACGAGCAGTACTTC.

Only a few counts were recorded for this clone. J is TRBJ1-2 and V is TRBV19; D gene ambiguous. This CDR3 region has 13 residues. The V and J ends lost 1 base and 5 bases respectively, with 8 bases between them. The V gene's germline CDR1 is LNHDA and CDR2 SQIVND (reference sequence). Here the CDR3 DNA reads TGTGCCAGTAGTATAGTTGAGAGGTATGGCTACACCTTC. Translating it yields CASSIVERYGYTF.

The rearrangement uses TRBV19 and TRBJ2-7, with D possibly being TRBD2 (5 bases). The CDR3 length is 14 residues. Germline-derived CDR1 and CDR2 are LNHDA and SQIVND (reference sequence). Trimming took 5 bases from V and 0 from J, leaving 11 bases between them. The CDR3 is CASSRQDSSYEQYF. The CDR3 nucleotides are TGTGCCAGTAGTCGGCAGGACTCCTCCTACGAGCAGTACTTC.

The chain is built from TRBV18 and TRBJ1-1; TRBD1 is a possible D gene (5 bases). This CDR3 region has 13 residues. V lost 3 bases, J lost 7 bases, and 12 bases lay in between. The germline CDR1 and CDR2 sequences are KGHSH and LQKENI. Written as DNA, the CDR3 is TGTGCCAGCTCACCCGCGGGGGGTTGTGAAGCTTTCTTT. It is translated as CASSPAGGCEAFF.